These 19 T cell receptor beta chains share one sample of origin, sequenced in a study of beta chain features in type 1 diabetes. cDNA synthesis used the whole RNA isolate, giving expressed TCRB sequences. Method: immunoSEQ multiplex PCR; TCRdb's copy keeps in-frame clones and lacks some. The sample lists approximately 280,000 clones, about 15% occurring once. Notes on the study in general: TCRB CDR3 length was moderately but significantly reduced in all four CD4+ subsets of Type 1 diabetes patients.

For these TCRs, the target antigens are not known. The material sequenced was naive CD4+ T cells from blood. The receptors were gathered from a young man with type 1 diabetes.

A few counts support this clone. This rearrangement joins TRBV7-9 to TRBJ2-3; 8 positions match TRBD1. Per germline, CDR1 SEHNR and CDR2 FQNEAQ (reference sequence). The J segment lost 6 bases and the V segment lost 5 bases, leaving 10 bases of the junction unmatched. The CDR3 length is 15 residues. The CDR3 DNA is TGTGCCAGCAGCGTGATGCAGGGGGCCGTGGATACGCAGTATTTT. Its protein product is CASSVMQGAVDTQYF.

This chain uses TRBV5-1 with TRBJ2-1; TRBD1 matches at 10 bases. CDR1 is SGHRS and CDR2 is YFSETQ in the germline V gene. CDR3 length: 15 residues. The junction had 7 bases not matched to a gene; V was cut back by 3 bases and J by 7 bases. In nucleotides, the CDR3 is TGCGCCAGCAGCTATGGGACAGGGGTATGGAATGAGCAGTTCTTC. Protein: CASSYGTGVWNEQFF.

This clone was picked up a small number of times. This chain links TRBV15 with TRBJ1-1, with TRBD1 as a possible D gene (6 bases). The V and J ends lost 0 bases and 9 bases respectively, with 17 bases between them. There are 15 residues in the CDR3. Germline values: CDR1 LNHNV, CDR2 YYDKDF (reference sequence). As DNA, the CDR3 is TGTGCCACCAGCAGAGATGGGGGGGCGCTGATACAAGCTTTCTTT. This translates into CATSRDGGALIQAFF.

The chain combines TRBV27 with TRBJ2-1; D is undetermined. Per germline, CDR1 MNHEY and CDR2 SMNVEV (reference sequence). The CDR3 loop spans 15 amino acids. Trimming removed 4 bases at V and 3 bases at J, with 13 bases between. CDR3 nucleotides: TGTGCCAGCAGTTCCATCAGCGTATTCTACAATGAGCAGTTCTTC. Residues: CASSSISVFYNEQFF.

The chain combines TRBV7-2 with TRBJ1-5; 11 nucleotides agree with TRBD1. The V gene end was trimmed by 5 bases and the J gene end by 7 bases; junction bases not matched to a gene: 7. Germline V gene sequence: CDR1 SGHTA, CDR2 FQGNSA. The CDR3 length is 15 residues. CDR3 in amino acids: CASSTDRGLKQPQHF. The CDR3 DNA is TGTGCCAGCAGCACGGACAGGGGGCTTAAACAGCCCCAGCATTTT. The whole variable domain, filled in from reference TRBV7-2 and TRBJ1-5, reads GAGVSQSPSNKVTEKGKDVELRCDPISGHTALYWYRQSLGQGLEFLIYFQGNSAPDKSGLPSDRFSAERTGGSVSTLTIQRTQQEDSAVYLCASSTDRGLKQPQHFGDGTRLSIL.

This clone has just a few counts. In nucleotides, the CDR3 is TGTGCCAGCAGTCCACCGGGAGACACAGATACGCAGTATTTT. Protein: CASSPPGDTDTQYF. The chain recombines TRBV6-1 with TRBJ2-3, with D perhaps matching TRBD2 (6 bases). Germline lookup yields CDR1 MNHNS and CDR2 SASEGT. The CDR3 consists of 14 residues. V was cut by 5 bases and J by 2 bases, with 11 bases left in between.

The chain has TRBV27 and TRBJ1-3, with D uncertain. The CDR3 loop spans 15 amino acids. Deletions cut 0 bases from V and 0 bases from J, with 6 bases between. Germline loops: CDR1 MNHEY, CDR2 SMNVEV (reference sequence). CDR3 region: CASSLSHSSGNTIYF. The CDR3, as DNA: TGTGCCAGCAGTTTATCGCACAGCTCTGGAAACACCATATATTTT.

The chain couples TRBV5-1 to TRBJ2-3; 10 bases match TRBD2. J lost 3 bases, V lost 0 bases, and 7 bases had no gene match. This CDR3 contains 17 residues. The germline CDR1 and CDR2 sequences are SGHRS and YFSETQ. The chain's CDR3 is CASSLVASGSGTDTQYF. The CDR3 DNA follows: TGCGCCAGCAGCTTGGTTGCTAGCGGGAGTGGGACAGATACGCAGTATTTT. Full variable domain (outside the CDR3, taken from reference TRBV5-1 and TRBJ2-3): KAGVTQTPRYLIKTRGQQVTLSCSPISGHRSVSWYQQTPGQGLQFLFEYFSETQRNKGNFPGRFSGRQFSNSRSEMNVSTLELGDSALYLCASSLVASGSGTDTQYFGPGTRLTVL.

This clone has a handful of counts. This chain uses TRBV30 with TRBJ1-2; D uncertain. Trimming cost V 3 bases and J 0 bases, with 8 bases left between them. Germline CDR1 reads GTSNPN; CDR2 reads SVGIG (reference sequence). The CDR3 is made up of 13 amino acids. In nucleotides, the CDR3 is TGTGCCTGGAGCGACATGGCTAACTATGGCTACACCTTC. Protein product: CAWSDMANYGYTF. The full variable domain, in which reference TRBV30 and TRBJ1-2 provide the parts outside the CDR3, is SQTIHQWPATLVQPVGSPLSLECTVEGTSNPNLYWYRQAAGRGLQLLFYSVGIGQISSEVPQNLSASRPQDRQFILSSKKLLLSDSGFYLCAWSDMANYGYTFGSGTRLTVV.

This chain links TRBV5-1 with TRBJ2-3; D is unresolved. The CDR3 sequence is 13 residues long. The germline CDR1 and CDR2 sequences are SGHRS and YFSETQ. Trimming took off 4 bases at V and 2 bases at J, with 8 bases between the two ends. In nucleotides, the CDR3 is TGCGCCAGCAGCCCCTACGACACAGATACGCAGTATTTT. It is translated as CASSPYDTDTQYF.

The table lists this clone with a few counts. This rearrangement joins TRBV28 to TRBJ2-5; D is perhaps TRBD2 (6 bases). The CDR3 sequence is 15 residues long. The V and J ends lost 6 bases and 5 bases respectively, with 19 bases between them. Germline assignment: CDR1 MDHEN and CDR2 SYDVKM. The CDR3 DNA reads TGTGCCAGCAGAACATATCGGGGGAGGACGGAGACCCAGTACTTC. The encoded protein is CASRTYRGRTETQYF. The full variable domain, completed using reference TRBV28 and TRBJ2-5, is DVKVTQSSRYLVKRTGEKVFLECVQDMDHENMFWYRQDPGLGLRLIYFSYDVKMKEKGDIPEGYSVSREKKERFSLILESASTNQTSMYLCASRTYRGRTETQYFGPGTRLLVL.

This clone was seen more than once but under ten times. The chain carries TRBV28 and TRBJ2-7; D unresolved. The CDR3 is made up of 15 amino acids. Per the germline V gene, CDR1 is MDHEN and CDR2 is SYDVKM. The V and J ends lost 6 bases and 5 bases respectively, with 20 bases between them. DNA for the CDR3: TGTGCCAGCAGCCAAGCCGCTTTCCTCCGTAACGAGCAGTACTTC. This codes for CASSQAAFLRNEQYF.

This clone was counted only a few times. V usage is TRBV23-1 and J usage is TRBJ2-7; 7 bases line up with TRBD1. TRBV23-1 qualifies as an ORF whose function is uncertain. The CDR3 length is 17 residues. Trimming removed 0 bases from V and 5 bases from J; junction bases left unmatched: 13. In nucleotides, the CDR3 is TGCGCCAGCAGTCAATCCCGGGTAACGGGCAGGGGGAACGAGCAGTACTTC. Translating gives CASSQSRVTGRGNEQYF.

This clone has only a few counts. The chain joins TRBV5-1 to TRBJ2-1, with 12 bases identical to TRBD2. Losses at the gene ends were 4 bases for V and 10 bases for J; bases not matched to a gene: 9. CDR3 length equals 15 residues. CDR1 and CDR2 (germline): SGHRS, YFSETQ. The CDR3 sequence is CASSPTSGRLGEQFF. The CDR3 nucleotides are TGCGCCAGCAGCCCTACTAGCGGGAGGTTGGGGGAGCAGTTCTTC.

This clone has only a few counts. This rearrangement joins TRBV7-9 to TRBJ2-3; TRBD2 matches at 7 bases. The CDR3 runs 13 residues. V shed 8 bases and J 6 bases; nucleotides not matched to a gene: 8. Germline V lookup: CDR1 SEHNR, CDR2 FQNEAQ (reference sequence). DNA for the CDR3: TGTGCCAGCCACCTCCGGGGAGGGGATACGCAGTATTTT. Translated, it gives CASHLRGGDTQYF.

This clone was picked up a small number of times. The sample contains more than one DNA sequence encoding this CDR3. The V gene is TRBV18, the J gene TRBJ1-5, with a possible D match to TRBD1 (5 bases). Germline assignment: CDR1 KGHSH and CDR2 LQKENI. This CDR3 is built from 14 residues. With 3 bases removed from V and 4 bases from J, the gap between germline ends came to 10 bases. CDR3 amino acids: CASSPTGPNQPQHF. CDR3 nucleotide sequence: TGTGCCAGCTCACCTACAGGACCAAATCAGCCCCAGCATTTT.

The gene calls are TRBV13 and TRBJ1-1, with 9 bases lining up with TRBD1. Germline CDR1 and CDR2: PRHDT and FYEKMQ (reference sequence). The J segment lost 2 bases and the V segment lost 5 bases, leaving 6 bases of the junction unmatched. The CDR3 extends over 15 amino acids. The CDR3 spells CASSGSGQGNTEAFF. DNA for the CDR3: TGTGCCAGCAGCGGATCGGGACAGGGTAACACTGAAGCTTTCTTT.

V and J are TRBV6-6 and TRBJ2-7; tentatively, D is TRBD1 (7 bases). CDR1 and CDR2 (germline): MNHNY, SVGAGI (reference sequence). V was shortened by 2 bases and J by 6 bases, with 8 bases between the two germline ends. This CDR3 comprises 12 residues. CDR3: CASSYQGGEQYF. CDR3 bases: TGTGCCAGCAGTTACCAGGGGGGCGAGCAGTACTTC.

The gene calls are TRBV30 and TRBJ2-7, with 9 positions matching TRBD1. Trimming at V came to 5 bases and at J to 2 bases, leaving 7 bases not matched to a gene. The CDR3 consists of 14 residues. CDR1 GTSNPN and CDR2 SVGIG come from the germline V gene (reference sequence). This CDR3 reads CAWGMGQGTYEQYF. The CDR3 DNA reads as TGTGCCTGGGGGATGGGACAGGGAACCTACGAGCAGTACTTC.